This passage covers 18 T cell receptor beta chains from one sample sequenced in a study of T cell changes during pregnancy in multiple sclerosis. Method: immunoSEQ multiplex PCR; TCRdb's copy keeps in-frame clones and lacks some. The sample lists roughly 13,000 clones; approximately 93% were seen once. The sample consisted of peripheral blood, taken in the second trimester of pregnancy. The origin of the receptors is a female donor in good health, enrolled as a control in a pregnancy study.

This chain connects TRBV6-1 to TRBJ2-3, with TRBD2 as a possible D gene (6 bases). CDR1 is MNHNS and CDR2 is SASEGT in the germline V gene. The CDR3 is 12 residues long. Trimming cost V 7 bases and J 5 bases, with 10 bases left between them. CDR3 loop: CASNWRGDTQYF. In nucleotides, the CDR3 is TGTGCCAGCAACTGGAGGGGAGATACGCAGTATTTT.

V and J are TRBV5-6 and TRBJ1-1, with a possible D match to TRBD1 (6 bases). Germline CDR1 reads SGHDT; CDR2 reads YYEEEE. The CDR3 is 16 amino acids. V was shortened by 0 bases and J by 0 bases, with 12 bases between the two germline ends. The CDR3 bases are TGTGCCAGCAGCTTGGGTTTCGGGACAATGAACACTGAAGCTTTCTTT. This translates into CASSLGFGTMNTEAFF.

The chain is built from TRBV4-3 and TRBJ2-7; D might be TRBD1 (5 bases). V was trimmed by 4 bases and J by 12 bases, leaving 13 bases between them. The CDR3 covers 11 residues. Germline V gene sequence: CDR1 LGHNA, CDR2 YSLEER. In nucleotides, the CDR3 is TGCGCCAGCAGCCGACAAGGGGCTGGGTACTTC. This gives the protein CASSRQGAGYF.

This clone occurred once. J is TRBJ2-7 and V is TRBV6-1; TRBD2 aligns across 9 bases. This CDR3 contains 15 residues. The germline CDR1 and CDR2 sequences are MNHNS and SASEGT. Trimming took 2 bases from V and 4 from J; bases not matched to a gene: 6. The CDR3 DNA reads TGTGCCAGCAGTGAACTAGCGGGGAACCCTTACGAGCAGTACTTC. Protein product: CASSELAGNPYEQYF.

This clone was observed a single time. The rearrangement uses TRBV7-2 and TRBJ1-5; D is uncertain. Per germline, CDR1 SGHTA and CDR2 FQGNSA. V lost 4 bases and J 4 bases, leaving 11 bases between the germline ends. The CDR3 contains 14 residues. CDR3 protein: CASSSTLGNQPQHF. CDR3 nucleotides: TGTGCCAGCAGCTCGACACTTGGGAATCAGCCCCAGCATTTT.

The DNA for the CDR3 is TGTGCCAGCAGTGAAGTCTATACAGGGCCGCCGCATGGCTACACCTTC. Its translation: CASSEVYTGPPHGYTF. V is TRBV6-1 and J is TRBJ1-2, with D tentatively TRBD1 (6 bases). CDR1 MNHNS and CDR2 SASEGT come from the germline V gene. CDR3 length: 16 residues. Deletions cut 1 base from V and 6 bases from J, with 18 bases between.

This sequence joins TRBV6-1 and TRBJ2-1; tentatively, D is TRBD2 (5 bases). The CDR3 runs 17 residues. V was clipped by 3 bases and J by 1 base, with 16 bases between them. Germline CDR1 and CDR2: MNHNS and SASEGT. This chain's CDR3 is CASSDPTLRRSYNEQFF. The CDR3 bases are TGTGCCAGCAGTGACCCGACCCTCCGGAGGTCCTACAATGAGCAGTTCTTC.

The chain couples TRBV28 to TRBJ1-1, with TRBD1 as a possible D gene (6 bases). CDR1 is MDHEN and CDR2 is SYDVKM in the germline V gene. Trimming left V 5 bases short and J 5 bases short, with 18 bases between. The CDR3 loop spans 15 amino acids. CDR3 DNA sequence: TGTGCCAGCAGTCCCACCGGGCAGGGGAAGACTGAAGCTTTCTTT. As protein: CASSPTGQGKTEAFF. The full variable domain, its missing parts supplied by reference TRBV28 and TRBJ1-1, is DVKVTQSSRYLVKRTGEKVFLECVQDMDHENMFWYRQDPGLGLRLIYFSYDVKMKEKGDIPEGYSVSREKKERFSLILESASTNQTSMYLCASSPTGQGKTEAFFGQGTRLTVV.

The chain combines TRBV10-3 with TRBJ2-7; TRBD1 agrees at 7 bases. There are 13 residues in the CDR3. With V trimmed by 6 bases and J by 7 bases, 9 bases remained unmatched. Germline lookup yields CDR1 ENHRY and CDR2 SYGVKD. The CDR3 nucleotides are TGTGCCATCAGGAAAGGGACAGCGCAGGAGCAGTACTTC. It translates to CAIRKGTAQEQYF.

The chain's CDR3 is CASSIGQGGEQYF. The CDR3 region has the DNA TGCGCCAGCAGCATTGGACAGGGAGGCGAGCAGTACTTC. The gene calls are TRBV5-1 and TRBJ2-7, with TRBD1 identical over 8 bases. V shed 4 bases and J 6 bases; nucleotides not matched to a gene: 6. CDR3 length: 13 amino acids. Germline V lookup: CDR1 SGHRS, CDR2 YFSETQ.

V and J are TRBV12-5 and TRBJ1-5, with D unresolved. V was pared by 5 bases and J by 8 bases, with 7 bases between. CDR1 is LGHNT, CDR2 FRNRAP, per germline. This CDR3 region has 11 residues. DNA of the CDR3: TGTGCTAGTGGTCAAGAGAAGCCCCAGCATTTT. Protein: CASGQEKPQHF.

J is TRBJ1-1 and V is TRBV4-3, with 9 bases aligning to TRBD1. The CDR3 is 14 residues long. Germline values: CDR1 LGHNA, CDR2 YSLEER. V was pared by 5 bases and J by 2 bases, with 3 bases of the junction left unmatched. The CDR3 DNA reads TGCGCCAGCAGCGAGGACAGGGGAAACACTGAAGCTTTCTTT. It yields the protein CASSEDRGNTEAFF.

This chain joins TRBV5-1 and TRBJ1-2, with 9 bases aligning to TRBD1. The germline V gene has CDR1 SGHRS and CDR2 YFSETQ. J was trimmed by 7 bases and V by 2 bases; bases with no gene match: 9. The CDR3 has 15 residues. The CDR3 protein is CASSLMGQGSSGYTF. The CDR3 coding sequence is TGCGCCAGCAGCTTAATGGGACAGGGATCTTCTGGCTACACCTTC. Full variable domain (outside the CDR3, taken from reference TRBV5-1 and TRBJ1-2): KAGVTQTPRYLIKTRGQQVTLSCSPISGHRSVSWYQQTPGQGLQFLFEYFSETQRNKGNFPGRFSGRQFSNSRSEMNVSTLELGDSALYLCASSLMGQGSSGYTFGSGTRLTVV.

Notes on this clone: The DNA is omitted, as the CDR3 cannot be located on it reliably, and the CDR3 follows TCRdb's listing. The sample has other DNA sequences that encode this CDR3 too. The rearrangement joins TRBV9 to TRBJ2-3; the table assigns TRBD1, which was not confirmed against the DNA. The CDR3 spans 14 amino acids, including both terminal residues. CDR1 is SGDLS and CDR2 is YYNGEE in the germline V gene. The CDR3 here is CASSVGPGTDTQYF.

V and J are TRBV29-1 and TRBJ1-1; TRBD1 aligns across 8 bases. Unmatched junction bases numbered 3, after V lost 6 bases and J lost 3 bases. The CDR3 is 12 amino acids. Germline V gene sequence: CDR1 SQVTM, CDR2 ANQGSEA. The CDR3 coding sequence is TGCAGCGTAACACAGGGGGACACTGAAGCTTTCTTT. Translated: CSVTQGDTEAFF.

This clone has more than one count but fewer than ten. The chain couples TRBV19 to TRBJ1-6, with 7 positions matching TRBD1. V was pared by 6 bases and J by 5 bases, with 10 bases of the junction left unmatched. The CDR3 contains 16 residues. Looked up from germline, CDR1 is LNHDA and CDR2 is SQIVND (reference sequence). Here the CDR3 reads CASRNPLTGDNSPLHF. The CDR3 DNA reads as TGTGCCAGTAGGAACCCACTTACAGGGGATAATTCACCCCTCCACTTT. Full variable domain (rest looked up from reference TRBV19 and TRBJ1-6): DGGITQSPKYLFRKEGQNVTLSCEQNLNHDAMYWYRQDPGQGLRLIYYSQIVNDFQKGDIAEGYSVSREKKESFPLTVTSAQKNPTAFYLCASRNPLTGDNSPLHFGNGTRLTVT.

The chain couples TRBV7-2 to TRBJ2-1, with TRBD2 matching over 10 bases. The CDR3 has 16 residues. V lost 3 bases, J lost 7 bases, and 9 bases stayed unmatched. Germline V CDR1 and CDR2: SGHTA, FQGNSA. The CDR3 sequence is CASSLSSGSFLNEQFF. Written as DNA, the CDR3 is TGTGCCAGCAGCTTGTCTAGCGGGAGCTTTTTGAATGAGCAGTTCTTC.

The rearrangement joins TRBV10-3 to TRBJ2-7; the match to TRBD2 covers 11 bases. In germline, CDR1 is ENHRY, CDR2 SYGVKD. V trimming: 10 bases; J trimming: 2 bases; junction bases outside the gene matches: 1. This CDR3 has 12 residues. CDR3 in amino acids: CASSGGAYEQYF. CDR3 in DNA: TGTGCCAGTAGCGGGGGGGCCTACGAGCAGTACTTC.